These T cell receptor beta chains were read from a single sample in a study of shared clonotypes between healthy human individuals. The protocol was immunoSEQ multiplex PCR, while the TCRdb copy is restricted to in-frame clones and leaves out a portion. This table holds about 2,200,000 clones, about 93% found once. Sequencing was performed on naive CD8+ T cells from PBMCs. These receptors all stem from a man aged 18 to 35 in good health. Some clones in this sample may be carry-over from other donors' samples. Both conserved end residues are part of each CDR3. A D gene is named only where the DNA matches it firmly. Some rows mark clone size as missing; the rest say once, few, many or name a class of expanded clone.

>TRBJ2-1|-|TRBV28|TRBD1
CASTLGGTGGDEQFF
TGTGCCAGCACCCTAGGCGGGACAGGGGGCGATGAGCAGTTCTTC
>TRBJ1-4|-|TRBV6-5|-
CASSSQRGSEKLFF
TGTGCCAGCAGTTCCCAACGGGGTAGTGAAAAACTGTTTTTT
>TRBJ2-4|-|TRBV2|-
CASSDSIRTVLAKNIQYF
TGTGCCAGCAGTGACTCCATCCGGACAGTGCTGGCCAAAAACATTCAGTACTTC
>TRBJ2-1|-|TRBV27|-
CASSFYGSPQLEQFF
TGTGCCAGCAGTTTTTACGGGAGTCCCCAGCTGGAGCAGTTCTTC
>TRBJ2-4|once|TRBV9|-
CASSGYSGIQYF
TGTGCCAGCAGCGGATACTCAGGCATTCAGTACTTC
>TRBJ2-1|-|TRBV13|TRBD2
CASSLKGLAGYNEQFF
TGTGCCAGCAGCTTAAAGGGACTAGCGGGATACAATGAGCAGTTCTTC
>TRBJ2-2|-|TRBV7-6|TRBD2
CASSLLAVAEGELFF
TGTGCCAGCAGCTTGCTAGCGGTAGCGGAAGGGGAGCTGTTTTTT
>TRBJ2-1|-|TRBV13|TRBD2
CASSSGASGSNEQFF
TGTGCCAGCAGTTCCGGGGCTAGCGGGAGCAATGAGCAGTTCTTC
>TRBJ2-1|once|TRBV19|-
CASSTPRGEMLSYNEQFF
TGTGCCAGTAGTACCCCCAGGGGGGAGATGTTGTCCTACAATGAGCAGTTCTTC
>TRBJ1-2|-|TRBV10-2|TRBD1
CASSESETGNFYGYTF
TGCGCCAGCAGTGAGTCCGAGACAGGGAACTTCTATGGCTACACCTTC
>TRBJ2-7|-|TRBV7-9|-
CASSPLGAASSYEQYF
TGTGCCAGCAGCCCTCTGGGGGCGGCCAGCTCCTACGAGCAGTACTTC
>TRBJ1-5|-|TRBV27|-
CASKARSGNQPQHF
TGTGCCAGCAAGGCGAGGTCCGGCAATCAGCCCCAGCATTTT
>TRBJ2-1|-|TRBV9|TRBD2
CASSEAGGPNNEQFF
TGTGCCAGCAGCGAAGCGGGAGGGCCTAACAATGAGCAGTTCTTC
>TRBJ2-7|-|TRBV11-2|-
CASSPRGVYEQYF
TGTGCCAGCAGCCCACGGGGAGTCTACGAGCAGTACTTC
>TRBJ1-3|-|TRBV2|-
CASSVQGAGNTIYF
TGTGCCAGCAGTGTACAGGGAGCGGGAAACACCATATATTTT
>TRBJ2-5|-|TRBV9|-
CASSVAGPQETQYF
TGTGCCAGCAGCGTAGCCGGGCCCCAAGAGACCCAGTACTTC
>TRBJ2-7|few|TRBV2|-
CASSEAQVRSYEQYF
TGTGCCAGCAGTGAAGCGCAGGTGCGGTCCTACGAGCAGTACTTC
>TRBJ2-1|-|TRBV28|-
CASSPRLQIYNEQFF
TGTGCCAGCTCACCTAGGCTCCAAATTTACAATGAGCAGTTCTTC
>TRBJ1-1|-|TRBV7-9|-
CASSSPYLF
TGTGCCAGCAGCTCCCCATATCTCTTT
>TRBJ2-7|-|TRBV28|TRBD1
CASSSTGGPYEQYF
TGTGCCAGCAGTAGCACAGGGGGACCATACGAGCAGTACTTC